These 23 T cell receptor beta chains were sequenced from one sample in a study of T cell clonality in common variable immunodeficiency. Repertoires were generated with immunoSEQ multiplex PCR, while TCRdb's copy carries only in-frame clones and drops some. The sample includes about 40,000 clones, none of them occurring once. Sequencing was carried out using peripheral blood mononuclear cells. Source of these receptors: a person aged 18-70 years in good health.

This clone was detected ten times or more. The read halts 3 residues ahead of the CDR3 end, with the missing end drawn from the germline J gene. The chain links TRBV30 to TRBJ2-5, with D perhaps TRBD1 (5 bases). The CDR3 contains 11 residues. Trimming took off 1 base at V and 5 bases at J, with 5 bases between the two ends. Germline assignment: CDR1 GTSNPN and CDR2 SVGIG (reference sequence). The sequenced CDR3 bases are TGTGCCTGGAGTGAGGGGGAGACC. It codes for CAWSEGET. The CDR3, in full, reads CAWSEGETQYF.

This clone was found many times. From the germline J gene comes the end of the CDR3, since the read stops 3 residues before it. This rearrangement joins TRBV19 to TRBJ2-3, with TRBD2 matching 8 bases. The germline V gene encodes CDR1 LNHDA and CDR2 SQIVND (reference sequence). With 5 bases clipped from V and 0 bases from J, the junction kept 10 bases outside the gene matches. CDR3 length equals 17 residues. The CDR3 bases that were read are TGTGCCAGTAGTGCCGCACGACTAGCGACAAGCACAGATACG. The encoded protein is CASSAARLATSTDT. The entire CDR3 protein is CASSAARLATSTDTQYF.

This clone was found many times. The read ends 3 residues before the CDR3 terminus; that terminus is restored from the germline J gene. The gene calls are TRBV28 and TRBJ2-7; tentatively, D is TRBD1 (6 bases). Germline CDR1 MDHEN, CDR2 SYDVKM. V was pared by 5 bases and J by 3 bases, with 8 bases between. The CDR3 is 12 amino acids. The CDR3 sequence is CASSAQGYEQYF. Incomplete CDR3 DNA: TGTGCCAGCAGTGCACAGGGCTACGAG.

This clone was counted many times. Read coverage stops 3 residues before the CDR3 terminus; the germline J gene supplies the remainder. The rearrangement uses TRBV6-2 or TRBV6-3 and TRBJ1-2; D is undetermined. The CDR3 totals 14 residues. The germline gives CDR1 MNHEY, CDR2 SVGEGT. The covered CDR3 bases are TGTGCCAGCAGTCGCCCGGGTGCCGCCCGGGGC. This codes for CASSRPGAARG. The CDR3 in full is CASSRPGAARGYTF.

This clone was observed at least ten times. The CDR3 extends 3 residues past the end of the read, so its final part is completed from the germline J gene. This rearrangement joins TRBV12-3 or TRBV12-4 to TRBJ2-3; 13 bases fit TRBD2. V lost 5 bases to trimming and J lost 6 bases; unmatched junction nucleotides: 5. This CDR3 region has 15 residues. The CDR3 DNA, read in part, is TGTGCCAGCAGTCGCAGGACTAGCGGGAGTGATACG. The encoded protein is CASSRRTSGSDT. The CDR3 reads in full as CASSRRTSGSDTQYF.

This clone was seen at least ten times. Incomplete CDR3 DNA: TGTGCCAGCAATCCCCTCCTCGACAGGGGTTACGAG. Protein: CASNPLLDRGYE. The entire CDR3 protein reads CASNPLLDRGYEQYF. The chain is built from TRBV28 and TRBJ2-7; 8 bases match TRBD1. The read terminates 3 residues ahead of where the CDR3 ends, so the germline J gene completes it. Germline values: CDR1 MDHEN, CDR2 SYDVKM. The CDR3 is 15 residues long. J gave up 4 bases and V 7 bases, and 12 bases lay outside the gene matches.

This clone was seen many times. Coverage ceases 3 residues before the CDR3 finishes, and the germline J gene fills in the end. This chain joins TRBV6-1 and TRBJ2-1, with TRBD2 identical over 9 bases. V lost 4 bases and J lost 8; bases outside the gene matches: 9. The CDR3 sequence is 15 residues long. Looked up from germline, CDR1 is MNHNS and CDR2 is SASEGT. CDR3 sequence: CASSGLSGSRDEQFF. CDR3 bases read: TGTGCCAGCAGTGGCCTTAGCGGGAGCAGGGATGAG.

Ten or more counts support this clone. The CDR3 end falls 3 residues outside the read, so it is completed with the germline J gene. The gene calls are TRBV20-1 and TRBJ2-7; 7 bases are a match to TRBD2. Germline CDR1 DFQATT, CDR2 SNEGSKA (reference sequence). The CDR3 extends over 14 amino acids. The ends lost 6 bases at V and 2 bases at J; junction bases unmatched: 10. The part of the CDR3 DNA that was read is TGCAGTGCCGTTGACGCTAGCGGTACCTACGAG. Translation gives CSAVDASGTYE. The whole CDR3 protein reads CSAVDASGTYEQYF.

The table lists this clone with many counts. Read data end 3 residues before the CDR3 end; the end is taken from the germline J gene. The chain couples TRBV6-1 to TRBJ2-1; D might be TRBD2 (7 bases). The CDR3 runs to 16 residues. Germline CDR1 is MNHNS and CDR2 is SASEGT. Trimming cost V 2 bases and J 5 bases, with 16 bases left between them. The DNA read from the CDR3 is TGTGCCAGCAGTGAATGGCCCAGGGGAGGGCACAATGAG. Protein sequence: CASSEWPRGGHNE. The full CDR3 is CASSEWPRGGHNEQFF.

This clone occurred many times. The read finishes 3 residues shy of the CDR3 end, and the germline J gene is used to complete it. The V call is TRBV2, the J call TRBJ1-5; D ambiguous. The germline V gene has CDR1 SNHLY and CDR2 FYNNEI. The V end was cut by 3 bases, the J end by 4 bases, with 25 bases between. This CDR3 has 19 residues. The CDR3 bases that were read are TGTGCCAGCAGTGACAGCCGAATAGGGTCCTCACGAATTAATCAGCCC. It specifies CASSDSRIGSSRINQP. The entire CDR3 protein is CASSDSRIGSSRINQPQHF.

This clone was observed many times. The CDR3 extends 3 residues past the end of the read, so its final part is completed from the germline J gene. V and J are TRBV20-1 and TRBJ1-5; 7 nucleotides agree with TRBD1. Looked up from germline, CDR1 is DFQATT and CDR2 is SNEGSKA (reference sequence). After removal of 3 bases from V and 3 bases from J, the junction contained 5 bases not matched to a gene. The CDR3 is 14 amino acids. The CDR3 spells CSASNRGINQPQHF. Incomplete CDR3 DNA: TGCAGTGCTAGCAACAGGGGAATCAATCAGCCC.

This clone was found many times. The read ends 3 residues before the CDR3 terminus; that terminus is restored from the germline J gene. The chain combines TRBV29-1 with TRBJ2-1; the match to TRBD2 covers 10 bases. Germline CDR1 and CDR2: SQVTM and ANQGSEA. The CDR3 runs to 15 residues. Trimming removed 0 bases from V and 6 bases from J; junction bases left unmatched: 5. CDR3 region: CSVEDFGLAVNEQFF. The sequenced CDR3 bases are TGCAGCGTTGAAGATTTCGGACTAGCGGTCAATGAG.

This clone showed up many times. The read gets to within 3 residues of the CDR3 end, and the germline J gene fills in the rest. The genes are TRBV10-3 and TRBJ2-5; 7 nucleotides align to TRBD2. The CDR3 loop spans 15 amino acids. V lost 0 bases and J lost 5; bases outside the gene matches: 6. Germline CDR1 ENHRY, CDR2 SYGVKD. The DNA read from the CDR3 is TGTGCCATCAGTGAGTCCAGCGGGGTTATGGAGACC. Amino acids: CAISESSGVMET. The CDR3 as a whole reads CAISESSGVMETQYF.

This clone was detected many times. The CDR3 end falls 3 residues outside the read, so it is completed with the germline J gene. The chain has TRBV5-1 and TRBJ2-7; TRBD2 agrees at 7 bases. CDR1 is SGHRS and CDR2 is YFSETQ in the germline V gene. Trimming cost V 0 bases and J 4 bases; bases outside gene matches: 4. The CDR3 is made up of 14 amino acids. The sequenced part of the CDR3 DNA is TGCGCCAGCAGCTTGGGGACTAGGCCATACGAG. Its protein is CASSLGTRPYE. The entire CDR3 protein reads CASSLGTRPYEQYF.

This clone was found many times. The read comes to an end 3 residues before the CDR3 does, leaving the germline J gene to fill in the end. The chain recombines TRBV20-1 with TRBJ1-5; 10 bases are a match to TRBD1. The CDR3 spans 15 residues. Germline V gives CDR1 DFQATT, CDR2 SNEGSKA (reference sequence). V trimming: 3 bases; J trimming: 3 bases; junction bases outside the gene matches: 5. This CDR3 reads CSARRGTGVNQPQHF. Partial CDR3 DNA: TGCAGTGCTAGGAGGGGGACAGGGGTCAATCAGCCC.

On this clone: The CDR3 end falls 3 residues outside the read, so it is completed with the germline J gene. The V call is TRBV5-1, the J call TRBJ2-7; TRBD1 matches 8 bases. With 3 bases clipped from V and 0 bases from J, the junction kept 14 bases outside the gene matches. The CDR3 extends over 18 amino acids. The germline V gene has CDR1 SGHRS and CDR2 YFSETQ. The sequenced CDR3 bases are TGCGCCAGCAGCTGGTTTGGATTGACAGGGGTATCCTCCTACGAG. It is translated as CASSWFGLTGVSSYE. The full CDR3 reads CASSWFGLTGVSSYEQYF.

This clone was observed at least ten times. The CDR3 goes on 3 residues after the read ends, and that part is filled in from the germline J gene. The rearrangement joins TRBV14 to TRBJ1-2, with a possible D match to TRBD1 (5 bases). The CDR3 sequence is 14 residues long. Germline values: CDR1 SGHDN, CDR2 FVKESK. Trimming removed 1 base from V and 7 bases from J, with 13 bases in between. This chain's CDR3 is CASSQGSGLSGYTF. Incomplete CDR3 DNA: TGTGCCAGCAGCCAAGGGTCAGGGCTGAGTGGC.

This clone was found many times. The sequence runs out 3 residues before the end of the CDR3; the remainder is reconstructed from the germline J gene. V and J are TRBV24-1 and TRBJ2-1; TRBD2 matches 10 bases. V lost 3 bases, J lost 0 bases, and 13 bases stayed unmatched. CDR1 is KGHDR, CDR2 SFDVKD, per germline. This CDR3 has 20 amino acids. The DNA read from the CDR3 is TGTGCCACCAGTGATGAAAGTAGCGGGAGGACCCCGAGCTCCTACAATGAG. As protein: CATSDESSGRTPSSYNE. The CDR3, in full, reads CATSDESSGRTPSSYNEQFF.

Ten or more counts support this clone. The read terminates 3 residues ahead of where the CDR3 ends, so the germline J gene completes it. This chain uses TRBV19 with TRBJ2-7; TRBD1 matches at 7 bases. The CDR3 sequence is 15 residues long. CDR1 LNHDA and CDR2 SQIVND come from the germline V gene (reference sequence). Trimming took 1 base from V and 1 from J; bases not matched to a gene: 4. CDR3 DNA (partial): TGTGCCAGTAGTATAGCCACAGGGGTTTCCTACGAG. Protein sequence: CASSIATGVSYE. The CDR3 in full is CASSIATGVSYEQYF.

This clone was detected ten times or more. Sequencing ends 3 residues short of the CDR3 end; the germline J gene provides the rest. The rearrangement links TRBV7-9 to TRBJ2-5; possible D gene TRBD2, 5 bases. CDR1 is SEHNR and CDR2 is FQNEAQ in the germline V gene (reference sequence). CDR3 length equals 14 residues. The V gene lost 2 bases and the J gene lost 4 bases, with 11 bases spanning the gap. CDR3: CASSLYLALETQYF. CDR3 bases read: TGTGCCAGCAGCTTATACCTAGCCTTAGAGACC.

This clone was seen a few times. The read halts 3 residues ahead of the CDR3 end, with the missing end drawn from the germline J gene. The chain has TRBV7-9 and TRBJ1-1; D not certain. V dropped 4 bases and J dropped 4 bases, with 10 bases sitting between them. This CDR3 region has 13 residues. Germline CDR1 and CDR2: SEHNR and FQNEAQ (reference sequence). The part of the CDR3 DNA that was read is TGTGCCAGCAGCTCCCATGAGGGCACTGAA. It translates to CASSSHEGTE. The entire CDR3 protein reads CASSSHEGTEAFF.

Worth noting for this clone: The read terminates 3 residues before the CDR3 end, so the remaining end is supplied by the germline J gene. The chain recombines TRBV5-1 with TRBJ2-1; 12 positions agree with TRBD2. The CDR3 is made up of 19 amino acids. CDR1 and CDR2 from the germline V gene are SGHRS and YFSETQ. V lost 6 bases to trimming and J lost 0 bases; unmatched junction nucleotides: 13. CDR3 in amino acids: CASKQGLAGTKSSYNEQFF. The covered CDR3 bases are TGCGCCAGCAAACAAGGACTAGCGGGGACCAAGAGCTCCTACAATGAG.

At least ten counts were recorded for this clone. The read ends 3 residues shy of where the CDR3 ends; the end is completed using the germline J gene. This chain links TRBV30 with TRBJ1-2, with 8 bases matching TRBD1. Germline V gives CDR1 GTSNPN, CDR2 SVGIG (reference sequence). Trimming removed 4 bases from V and 6 bases from J; junction bases left unmatched: 7. CDR3 length: 13 residues. CDR3 sequence reads: CAWMLQGADGYTF. CDR3 DNA, as far as it was read: TGTGCCTGGATGTTGCAGGGGGCTGATGGC.